These T cell receptor beta chains were read from a single sample in a study of blood T cell repertoires in COVID-19. The table came from immunoSEQ multiplex PCR; TCRdb's copy has only in-frame clones and leaves some out. The top ten hold about 1.7% of the sample, which has about 88,000 clones, approximately 91% seen once. Sequencing was done on a sample of peripheral blood. The source of these receptors is a man aged 55 to 70 with acute or convalescent COVID-19. CDR3s include the opening cysteine and the closing phenylalanine or tryptophan. Fields, in order: CDR3 DNA, CDR3 protein, V gene, J gene, D gene, clone size. The D gene is left open where the match is weak. For some rows the clone size is stated as once, few or many, or as a class when expanded; others skip it.

CDR3nt: TGTGCCAGCTCACCAATGACAGGGTATGAGCAGTTCTTC; CDR3aa: CASSPMTGYEQFF; v_gene: TRBV18; j_gene: TRBJ2-1; d_gene: TRBD1; abundance: once
CDR3nt: TGCACCAGCAGCCATTGCCCGGGACAGGACGAGCAGTACTTC; CDR3aa: CTSSHCPGQDEQYF; v_gene: TRBV1; j_gene: TRBJ2-7; d_gene: NA; abundance: NA
CDR3nt: TGTGCCAGAAGCTTGAAGTGCGGGAGTGGAGATACGCAGTATTTT; CDR3aa: CARSLKCGSGDTQYF; v_gene: TRBV5-3; j_gene: TRBJ2-3; d_gene: TRBD2; abundance: NA
CDR3nt: TGTGCCAGCAGTTCACAGGGGGCGGACTACAATGAGCAGTTCTTC; CDR3aa: CASSSQGADYNEQFF; v_gene: TRBV6-6; j_gene: TRBJ2-1; d_gene: TRBD1; abundance: NA
CDR3nt: TGTGCCAGTAAATCACAGGGGGCCGGCTATGGCTACACCTTC; CDR3aa: CASKSQGAGYGYTF; v_gene: TRBV19; j_gene: TRBJ1-2; d_gene: TRBD1; abundance: NA
CDR3nt: TGTGCCAGCAGCTCCAAACCGGGACAGGACTATGGCTACACCTTC; CDR3aa: CASSSKPGQDYGYTF; v_gene: TRBV7-9; j_gene: TRBJ1-2; d_gene: TRBD1; abundance: NA
CDR3nt: TGTGCCACCACCGGGGGAATCGCCGATACGCAGTATTTT; CDR3aa: CATTGGIADTQYF; v_gene: TRBV24-1; j_gene: TRBJ2-3; d_gene: NA; abundance: NA
CDR3nt: TGTGCCAGTAGTATTACTCAAAACTACGAGCAGTACTTC; CDR3aa: CASSITQNYEQYF; v_gene: TRBV19; j_gene: TRBJ2-7; d_gene: NA; abundance: NA
CDR3nt: TGTGCCAGCAGCTTGGTACAGAGCAACGATGAGCAGTTCTTC; CDR3aa: CASSLVQSNDEQFF; v_gene: TRBV5-4; j_gene: TRBJ2-1; d_gene: NA; abundance: NA
CDR3nt: TGCAGCGTTTCCGGGACAGGGGGCTACGAGCAGTACTTC; CDR3aa: CSVSGTGGYEQYF; v_gene: TRBV29-1; j_gene: TRBJ2-7; d_gene: TRBD1; abundance: NA
CDR3nt: TGTGCCAGCAGCTTAGGAGGGTACAGGGGGTCCGGCTACACCTTC; CDR3aa: CASSLGGYRGSGYTF; v_gene: TRBV7-2; j_gene: TRBJ1-2; d_gene: TRBD1; abundance: NA
CDR3nt: TGTGCCAGCTCACCACCGTCGGAGGTGGGCAATCAGCCCCAGCATTTT; CDR3aa: CASSPPSEVGNQPQHF; v_gene: TRBV18; j_gene: TRBJ1-5; d_gene: NA; abundance: once
CDR3nt: TGTGCCAGCACATCAGGGGCCCTCCTGGATAGCAATCAGCCCCAGCATTTT; CDR3aa: CASTSGALLDSNQPQHF; v_gene: TRBV7-6; j_gene: TRBJ1-5; d_gene: NA; abundance: NA
CDR3nt: TGTGCCAGCAGCTTAAGTGCAGGGAACGGAGAGACCCAGTACTTC; CDR3aa: CASSLSAGNGETQYF; v_gene: TRBV7-3; j_gene: TRBJ2-5; d_gene: NA; abundance: NA
CDR3nt: TGTGCTAGTGGTCAGGGACAGGGGGCCCTCAGTGAGCAGTTCTTC; CDR3aa: CASGQGQGALSEQFF; v_gene: TRBV12-5; j_gene: TRBJ2-1; d_gene: TRBD1; abundance: NA
CDR3nt: TGCGCCAGCAGCTTGGATACAGGGGGCAGGGACACTGAAGCTTTCTTT; CDR3aa: CASSLDTGGRDTEAFF; v_gene: TRBV5-1; j_gene: TRBJ1-1; d_gene: TRBD1; abundance: NA
CDR3nt: TGTGCCAGTACGGACAGCGTGTTAAACTATGGCTACACCTTC; CDR3aa: CASTDSVLNYGYTF; v_gene: TRBV19; j_gene: TRBJ1-2; d_gene: NA; abundance: NA
CDR3nt: TGTGCCAGCAGCAACCCTATGGACAGGCCCTATGGCTACACCTTC; CDR3aa: CASSNPMDRPYGYTF; v_gene: TRBV7-2; j_gene: TRBJ1-2; d_gene: TRBD1; abundance: NA
CDR3nt: TGTGCCAGCAGCCTCTCGGACAGGGGGGATCAGCCCCAGCATTTT; CDR3aa: CASSLSDRGDQPQHF; v_gene: TRBV4-2; j_gene: TRBJ1-5; d_gene: TRBD1; abundance: NA
CDR3nt: TGTGCCAGCAGCTTAACTAGCGGGACCTACGAGCAGTACTTC; CDR3aa: CASSLTSGTYEQYF; v_gene: TRBV7-9; j_gene: TRBJ2-7; d_gene: TRBD2; abundance: NA
CDR3nt: TGTGCCAGCAGCACCCGGACAGGGGGAGGATATGGCTACACCTTC; CDR3aa: CASSTRTGGGYGYTF; v_gene: TRBV7-2; j_gene: TRBJ1-2; d_gene: TRBD1; abundance: NA
CDR3nt: TGTGCCAGCAGCGACTTTAGTCGGGGGGACCCCTCTGGAAACACCATATATTTT; CDR3aa: CASSDFSRGDPSGNTIYF; v_gene: TRBV5-8; j_gene: TRBJ1-3; d_gene: NA; abundance: NA
CDR3nt: TGTGCCTGGAGCCCAGCGGGCGGGAGAAATTGGAATGAGCAGTTCTTC; CDR3aa: CAWSPAGGRNWNEQFF; v_gene: TRBV30; j_gene: TRBJ2-1; d_gene: TRBD2; abundance: NA
CDR3nt: TGTGCCTGGAGTCGCAGGGGGCGAGTAGATACGCAGTATTTT; CDR3aa: CAWSRRGRVDTQYF; v_gene: TRBV30; j_gene: TRBJ2-3; d_gene: TRBD1; abundance: NA
CDR3nt: TGTGCCAGCAGCTTAAGACTAGCGGGAAGAGGTGAGCAGTTCTTC; CDR3aa: CASSLRLAGRGEQFF; v_gene: TRBV7-2; j_gene: TRBJ2-1; d_gene: TRBD2; abundance: once
CDR3nt: TGTGCCAGCAGCGCGCGGGATGAGCGCTACAATGAGCAGTTCTTC; CDR3aa: CASSARDERYNEQFF; v_gene: TRBV9; j_gene: TRBJ2-1; d_gene: NA; abundance: NA
CDR3nt: TGTGCCAGCAGTTACCTGGCGGTCTACAATGAGCAGTTCTTC; CDR3aa: CASSYLAVYNEQFF; v_gene: TRBV6-2/TRBV6-3; j_gene: TRBJ2-1; d_gene: NA; abundance: NA
CDR3nt: TGCGCCAGCAGCTTGGAACAGAACACTGAAGCTTTCTTT; CDR3aa: CASSLEQNTEAFF; v_gene: TRBV5-1; j_gene: TRBJ1-1; d_gene: NA; abundance: NA
CDR3nt: TGTGCCAGCAGTTTATCTATCCGGCAGGGTGGCGATGAGCAGTTCTTC; CDR3aa: CASSLSIRQGGDEQFF; v_gene: TRBV27; j_gene: TRBJ2-1; d_gene: NA; abundance: NA
CDR3nt: TGCAGCGTTGAAGGGGCAGAGACAAAAGAGACCCAGTACTTC; CDR3aa: CSVEGAETKETQYF; v_gene: TRBV29-1; j_gene: TRBJ2-5; d_gene: NA; abundance: NA
CDR3nt: TGCGCCAGCAGTCGCGGGACAGGGGGCAGGGAGACCCAGTACTTC; CDR3aa: CASSRGTGGRETQYF; v_gene: TRBV23-1; j_gene: TRBJ2-5; d_gene: TRBD1; abundance: NA
CDR3nt: TGTGCCAGCAGCTTACGAGCGGCGGGAGTAAATGAGCAGTTCTTC; CDR3aa: CASSLRAAGVNEQFF; v_gene: TRBV9; j_gene: TRBJ2-1; d_gene: TRBD2; abundance: NA
CDR3nt: TGTGCCAGCAGCCCCCGACTAGCGGGGGAAACGAACACCGGGGAGCTGTTTTTT; CDR3aa: CASSPRLAGETNTGELFF; v_gene: TRBV4-2; j_gene: TRBJ2-2; d_gene: TRBD2; abundance: few
CDR3nt: TGTGCCACCGCCAGGAGAACAGGGGGGTACTACAATGAGCAGTTCTTC; CDR3aa: CATARRTGGYYNEQFF; v_gene: TRBV24-1; j_gene: TRBJ2-1; d_gene: TRBD1; abundance: NA
CDR3nt: TGTGCCAGTAGTATCGGCCGGGTCGATGGCTACACCTTC; CDR3aa: CASSIGRVDGYTF; v_gene: TRBV19; j_gene: TRBJ1-2; d_gene: NA; abundance: NA
CDR3nt: TGCAGCGTTCGCGAAGGGGGGGCAGGTGAGCAGTTCTTC; CDR3aa: CSVREGGAGEQFF; v_gene: TRBV29-1; j_gene: TRBJ2-1; d_gene: NA; abundance: NA
CDR3nt: TGTGCCAGCAGCCCGACAGGGTCCAATGAGCAGTTCTTC; CDR3aa: CASSPTGSNEQFF; v_gene: TRBV12-3/TRBV12-4; j_gene: TRBJ2-1; d_gene: TRBD1; abundance: NA
CDR3nt: TGTGCCAGCAGCCAGGACAGGGGGGGATCCTACGAGCAGTACTTC; CDR3aa: CASSQDRGGSYEQYF; v_gene: TRBV27; j_gene: TRBJ2-7; d_gene: TRBD1; abundance: once
CDR3nt: TGTGCCAGCAGCCAAGATCTGCCCAGGGTTCTACAATCACACGAGCAGTACTTC; CDR3aa: CASSQDLPRVLQSHEQYF; v_gene: TRBV4-2; j_gene: TRBJ2-7; d_gene: NA; abundance: NA
CDR3nt: TGTGCCTGGAGTCAGGACAGTCAGGCTCGCTCCACGCAGTATTTT; CDR3aa: CAWSQDSQARSTQYF; v_gene: TRBV30; j_gene: TRBJ2-3; d_gene: NA; abundance: NA
CDR3nt: TGTGCCAGCAGGGAACAGACAACTAATGAAAAACTGTTTTTT; CDR3aa: CASREQTTNEKLFF; v_gene: TRBV2; j_gene: TRBJ1-4; d_gene: NA; abundance: NA
CDR3nt: TGTGCCAGCAGCCTGGGTGGAGGAGGGGCCAACTCTGGAAACACCATATATTTT; CDR3aa: CASSLGGGGANSGNTIYF; v_gene: TRBV5-6; j_gene: TRBJ1-3; d_gene: NA; abundance: NA
CDR3nt: TGTGCCGGCTTCCCACCGGGCCCCAGGGGTGAAGCTTTCTTT; CDR3aa: CAGFPPGPRGEAFF; v_gene: TRBV6-5; j_gene: TRBJ1-1; d_gene: NA; abundance: NA
CDR3nt: TGTGCCAGCAGGAGACAGAATATGCCTCTGACCCTCCACTTT; CDR3aa: CASRRQNMPLTLHF; v_gene: TRBV27; j_gene: TRBJ1-6; d_gene: NA; abundance: NA
CDR3nt: TGCGCCAGCAGCCCACCCCAGGGGGCGTCAACTAATGAAAAACTGTTTTTT; CDR3aa: CASSPPQGASTNEKLFF; v_gene: TRBV4-1; j_gene: TRBJ1-4; d_gene: TRBD1; abundance: NA